The rows below give T cell receptor beta chains drawn from one sample of a study of shared clonotypes between healthy human individuals. The table came from immunoSEQ multiplex PCR; TCRdb's copy has only in-frame clones and leaves some out. Of roughly 700,000 clones in the sample, 74% were seen once. Sequencing input: memory CD4+ T cells sorted from blood. The source is a woman in her twenties or thirties in good health. CDR3s include the opening cysteine and the closing phenylalanine or tryptophan. The D gene is left open where the match is weak. Size tells how often a clone was seen (once, few, many) or the class of an expanded clone, and some rows leave it out.

j_call clone_size d_call v_call cdr3_nt cdr3_aa
TRBJ2-1 NA TRBD2 TRBV28 TGTGCCAGCAGTTTATGGCCTAGCGGGGCAGGGAGGGATGAGCAGTTCTTC CASSLWPSGAGRDEQFF
TRBJ2-3 once TRBD2 TRBV11-2 TGTGCCAGCAGCTCCGGACTAGCGGGAGAGGTAGATACGCAGTATTTT CASSSGLAGEVDTQYF
TRBJ1-5 NA TRBD1 TRBV28 TGTGCCAGCAGACCGACAGGGGCCGGGAGCAATCAGCCCCAGCATTTT CASRPTGAGSNQPQHF
TRBJ2-7 once NA TRBV19 TGTGCCAGTAGACGCACAGGGTCCCAATCCTACGAGCAGTACTTC CASRRTGSQSYEQYF
TRBJ1-3 NA TRBD1 TRBV6-1 TGTGCCAGCAGTGAACAGGGGGCCACCATATATTTT CASSEQGATIYF
TRBJ2-7 NA TRBD1 TRBV18 TGTGCCAGCTCAAGGACAGGGGCCTACGAGCAGTACTTC CASSRTGAYEQYF
TRBJ2-7 NA NA TRBV6-5 TGTGCCAGCAGTTACTCGGGTAGCGGTGGCTACGAGCAGTACTTC CASSYSGSGGYEQYF
TRBJ2-7 NA NA TRBV7-6 TGTGCCAGCAGCTTGCGTAGGGGATCGTCCTACGAGCAGTACTTC CASSLRRGSSYEQYF
TRBJ1-1 few NA TRBV29-1 TGCAGCGTTGGGGCCGCGCGGGGCACTGAAGCTTTCTTT CSVGAARGTEAFF
TRBJ1-1 NA NA TRBV10-1 TGCGCCAGCAGTGAGTCGGGAGGGAAAGCTTTCTTT CASSESGGKAFF
TRBJ1-2 NA NA TRBV2 TGTGCCAGCAGTGCGGGGACCTACTATGGCTACACCTTC CASSAGTYYGYTF
TRBJ1-2 NA NA TRBV27 TGTGCCAGCAGTTTAGCCGGGCAGGGCCACTATGGCTACACCTTC CASSLAGQGHYGYTF
TRBJ2-2 NA NA TRBV19 TGTGCCAGTAGCAGTCCAGGTGGCAAAGGTACCGGGGAGCTGTTTTTT CASSSPGGKGTGELFF
TRBJ2-3 NA NA TRBV6-1 TGTGCCAGCAGTGCGGCGGATACGCAGTATTTT CASSAADTQYF
TRBJ2-3 NA NA TRBV29-1 TGCAGCGTTGAGGGTACAGATACGCAGTATTTT CSVEGTDTQYF
TRBJ2-5 NA TRBD1 TRBV5-1 TGCGCCAGCAGCCTCCGGACAGGGCGTGAAGAGACCCAGTACTTC CASSLRTGREETQYF
TRBJ2-3 NA NA TRBV28 TGTGCCAGCAGTTTATTAAATGCCCGTACAGATACGCAGTATTTT CASSLLNARTDTQYF
TRBJ2-1 NA TRBD2 TRBV5-1 TGCGCCAGCAGAGCTCCCGGGACTAGCGTCAATGAGCAGTTCTTC CASRAPGTSVNEQFF
TRBJ2-7 NA NA TRBV6-1 TGTGCCAGCACCTTAGCGGACGACTACGAGCAGTACTTC CASTLADDYEQYF
TRBJ1-2 NA TRBD1 TRBV5-4 TGTGCCAGCACCGACGGTGGGGGACAGAGTTATGGCTACACCTTC CASTDGGGQSYGYTF
TRBJ2-7 NA TRBD2 TRBV4-1 TGCGCCAGCAGCCCAAACCTTAGCGGGAGGTACTCCTACGAGCAGTACTTC CASSPNLSGRYSYEQYF
TRBJ2-3 NA TRBD1 TRBV14 TGTGCCAGCAGCCCCCGGACAGGGAGATTGACAGATACGCAGTATTTT CASSPRTGRLTDTQYF
TRBJ1-5 NA NA TRBV28 TGTGCCAGCAGTTTATGGGGACGGGCGTCGGGCAATCAGCCCCAGCATTTT CASSLWGRASGNQPQHF
TRBJ2-7 once NA TRBV18 TGTGCCAGCTCACCAAACGGGACACCCTACGAGCAGTACTTC CASSPNGTPYEQYF
TRBJ2-3 NA TRBD2 TRBV7-2 TGTGCCAGCAGCTTAGGTCGCGGGAGTTTTAATACAGATACGCAGTATTTT CASSLGRGSFNTDTQYF
TRBJ1-4 once TRBD1 TRBV5-8 TGTGCCAGCACCAGATCGACAGGGGGTAAAGACGAAAAACTGTTTTTT CASTRSTGGKDEKLFF
TRBJ2-2 NA NA TRBV2 TGTGCCAGCAGTGGGCTCCTAAACACCGGGGAGCTGTTTTTT CASSGLLNTGELFF
TRBJ2-3 NA NA TRBV28 TGTGCCAGCAGCTCTGGACAGAATACAGATACGCAGTATTTT CASSSGQNTDTQYF
TRBJ2-7 NA NA TRBV11-2 TGTGCCAGCAGCTCCGTCGCCGGGACACTCGAGCAGTACTTC CASSSVAGTLEQYF
TRBJ2-7 few NA TRBV4-2 TGTGCCAGCAGCCAAACGGACTCCTTTACCTACGAGCAGTACTTC CASSQTDSFTYEQYF
TRBJ2-6 NA NA TRBV5-4 TGTGCCAGCAGCTTTGTGTCTGGGGCCAACGTCCTGACTTTC CASSFVSGANVLTF
TRBJ1-2 NA TRBD1 TRBV5-4 TGTGCCAGCAGCAACCCGGGACAGAGAAACTATGGCTACACCTTC CASSNPGQRNYGYTF
TRBJ2-1 many NA TRBV5-1 TGCGCCAGCAGCTTGGATCTAGCGTCGTACAATGAGCAGTTCTTC CASSLDLASYNEQFF
TRBJ2-5 NA NA TRBV5-1 TGCGCCAGCAGCTCACAAACTAGTGGAGAGACCCAGTACTTC CASSSQTSGETQYF
TRBJ2-7 NA TRBD2 TRBV30 TGTGCCTGCCAAACTAGCGGGATTAGCAAGCAGTACTTC CACQTSGISKQYF
TRBJ1-2 NA NA TRBV28 TGTGCCAGCAGTTTCGGTGTGGCCGCCAACTATGGCTACACCTTC CASSFGVAANYGYTF
TRBJ2-3 NA NA TRBV7-3 TGTGCCAGCAGCTTAACGACAGACTACCTCACAGATACGCAGTATTTT CASSLTTDYLTDTQYF
TRBJ2-3 NA TRBD2 TRBV6-5 TGTGCCAGCAGTTACGATAGCGGGAGGGCAGATACGCAGTATTTT CASSYDSGRADTQYF
TRBJ2-7 NA TRBD1 TRBV6-5 TGTGCCAGCAGTTACCAAAGGGGGCTATCGCCTTACGAGCAGTACTTC CASSYQRGLSPYEQYF
TRBJ1-1 NA NA TRBV28 TGTGCCAGCATCCGGGGCGGCATGAACACTGAAGCTTTCTTT CASIRGGMNTEAFF
TRBJ2-3 NA NA TRBV5-6 TGTGCCAGCAGCCGTATCTGGGGGGCGTCAGATACGCAGTATTTT CASSRIWGASDTQYF
TRBJ2-2 NA NA TRBV6-1 TGTGCCAGCAGTGCTGAAAGGGACACCGGGGAGCTGTTTTTT CASSAERDTGELFF
TRBJ1-2 NA NA TRBV5-4 TGTGCCAGCAGCTTGACCGCTAACTATGGCTACACCTTC CASSLTANYGYTF
TRBJ2-4 NA NA TRBV30 TGTGCCTGGAGTATGGGTTTAGCCAAAAACATTCAGTACTTC CAWSMGLAKNIQYF
TRBJ2-5 NA TRBD2 TRBV28 TGTGCCAGCAGTCCATCTAGCGGCGGACAAGAGACCCAGTACTTC CASSPSSGGQETQYF
TRBJ2-1 NA NA TRBV6-4 TGTGCCAGCAGTGGCCGGGAAAACAATGAACAGTTCTTC CASSGRENNEQFF
TRBJ1-4 NA NA TRBV5-1 TGCGCCAGCAGCTTGTTGCCGGTCCCGACAGGCGATGAAAAACTGTTTTTT CASSLLPVPTGDEKLFF